This TCR beta chain was profiled in a study of cytomegalovirus exposure and HLA in healthy donors. V lost 0 bases, J lost 2 bases, and 6 bases lay in between. The CDR3 runs 13 residues. CDR1 is SGHRS, CDR2 YFSETQ, per germline. PCR was performed using 60 Vbeta and 13 Jbeta primers. Clones were read by immunoSEQ multiplex PCR, and TCRdb kept only the in-frame ones, dropping some. Here the sample spans roughly 220,000 clones, about 74% being singletons. This sequence was found in a woman aged 25 to 45 in good health and CMV-seronegative. This chain joins TRBV5-1 and TRBJ2-7; D unclear. The source material was PBMCs. The CDR3 is CASSLDTTYEQYF. CDR3 DNA: TGCGCCAGCAGCTTGGACACCACCTACGAGCAGTACTTC.